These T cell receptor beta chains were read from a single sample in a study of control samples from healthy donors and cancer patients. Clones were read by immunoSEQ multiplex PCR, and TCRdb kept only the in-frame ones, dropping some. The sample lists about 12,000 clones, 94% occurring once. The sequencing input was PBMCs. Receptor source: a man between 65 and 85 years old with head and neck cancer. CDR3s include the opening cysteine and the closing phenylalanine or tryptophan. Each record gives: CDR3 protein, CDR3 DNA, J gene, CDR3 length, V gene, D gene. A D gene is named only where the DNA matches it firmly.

CDR3 protein: CASSGGGGKETQYF; CDR3 DNA: TGTGCCAGCAGCGGCGGTGGGGGAAAAGAGACCCAGTACTTC; J gene: TRBJ2-5; CDR3 length: 14; V gene: TRBV28; D gene: .
CDR3 protein: CASGLDPPAHRPQETQYF; CDR3 DNA: TGTGCTAGTGGTTTGGACCCCCCTGCTCACCGACCTCAAGAGACCCAGTACTTC; J gene: TRBJ2-5; CDR3 length: 18; V gene: TRBV12-5; D gene: .
CDR3 protein: CASPAGGGAGSPLHF; CDR3 DNA: TGTGCCAGCCCCGCGGGGGGGGGAGCTGGTTCACCCCTCCACTTT; J gene: TRBJ1-6; CDR3 length: 15; V gene: TRBV2; D gene: .
CDR3 protein: CASSFPAKASSYNSPLHF; CDR3 DNA: TGTGCCAGCAGTTTCCCAGCCAAGGCCAGCTCCTATAATTCACCCCTCCACTTT; J gene: TRBJ1-6; CDR3 length: 18; V gene: TRBV28; D gene: .
CDR3 protein: CASSLTGSSLYGYTF; CDR3 DNA: TGTGCCAGCAGCCTGACAGGGTCCTCCCTCTATGGCTACACCTTC; J gene: TRBJ1-2; CDR3 length: 15; V gene: TRBV6-4; D gene: TRBD1
CDR3 protein: CASSIAWETQYF; CDR3 DNA: TGTGCCAGTAGTATAGCATGGGAGACCCAGTACTTC; J gene: TRBJ2-5; CDR3 length: 12; V gene: TRBV19; D gene: .
CDR3 protein: CASSPGVAGQYEQYF; CDR3 DNA: TGTGCCAGCTCACCAGGGGTTGCGGGACAGTACGAGCAGTACTTC; J gene: TRBJ2-7; CDR3 length: 15; V gene: TRBV18; D gene: .
CDR3 protein: CASSPDRGGNQPQHF; CDR3 DNA: TGTGCCAGCAGCCCGGACAGGGGGGGAAATCAGCCCCAGCATTTT; J gene: TRBJ1-5; CDR3 length: 15; V gene: TRBV27; D gene: TRBD1
CDR3 protein: CAISVGPTGDGYTF; CDR3 DNA: TGTGCCATCAGTGTCGGGCCCACTGGGGATGGCTACACCTTC; J gene: TRBJ1-2; CDR3 length: 14; V gene: TRBV10-3; D gene: .
CDR3 protein: CASSPMTGGVSGANVLTF; CDR3 DNA: TGTGCCAGTAGTCCGATGACAGGGGGCGTCTCTGGGGCCAACGTCCTGACTTTC; J gene: TRBJ2-6; CDR3 length: 18; V gene: TRBV19; D gene: TRBD1
CDR3 protein: CASSPRRGLSGNTIYF; CDR3 DNA: TGTGCCAGCAGTCCCCGGAGGGGGCTCTCAGGAAACACCATATATTTT; J gene: TRBJ1-3; CDR3 length: 16; V gene: TRBV27; D gene: TRBD1
CDR3 protein: CASSEGLAETQYF; CDR3 DNA: TGTGCCAGCAGCGAGGGACTAGCGGAGACCCAGTACTTC; J gene: TRBJ2-5; CDR3 length: 13; V gene: TRBV7-3; D gene: TRBD2
CDR3 protein: CASSLDRGPLNTEAFF; CDR3 DNA: TGTGCCAGCAGTCTAGACAGGGGGCCCCTTAACACTGAAGCTTTCTTT; J gene: TRBJ1-1; CDR3 length: 16; V gene: TRBV28; D gene: TRBD1
CDR3 protein: CASTQGRGETQYF; CDR3 DNA: TGTGCCAGCACCCAGGGGAGGGGAGAGACCCAGTACTTC; J gene: TRBJ2-5; CDR3 length: 13; V gene: TRBV6-5; D gene: .